A single sample is the source of the 25 T cell receptor beta chains below, sequenced in a study of long-term antiretroviral therapy in people with HIV. The run of the v3.0 immunoSEQ assay was at survey level. The data were produced by immunoSEQ multiplex PCR, yet TCRdb's version contains in-frame clones alone and is incomplete. The sample has approximately 24,000 clones, 90% to 95% seen once. Sequencing was performed on unsorted PBMCs, taken almost 5 years after starting antiretroviral therapy. The receptors were gathered from a woman in her fifties or sixties with HIV.

The gene calls are TRBV7-9 and TRBJ1-5, with TRBD1 identical over 8 bases. Trimming cost V 4 bases and J 5 bases; bases outside gene matches: 1. The germline CDR1 and CDR2 sequences are SEHNR and FQNEAQ (reference sequence). The CDR3 contains 13 residues. CDR3 DNA: TGTGCCAGCAGCTCGACAGGGGATCAGCCCCAGCATTTT. This translates into CASSSTGDQPQHF.

The rearrangement joins TRBV6-5 to TRBJ1-2; D uncertain. The length of the CDR3 is 14 residues. The V gene's germline CDR1 is MNHEY and CDR2 SVGAGI. Trimming removed 7 bases from V and 2 bases from J, with 14 bases in between. The CDR3 region has the DNA TGTGCCAGCACCCGAGAGGGCCCCAACTATGGCTACACCTTC. Protein: CASTREGPNYGYTF.

V is TRBV28 and J is TRBJ1-3; tentative D call: TRBD1 (5 bases). CDR3 length: 14 residues. Germline CDR1 reads MDHEN; CDR2 reads SYDVKM. Trimming cost V 6 bases and J 4 bases, with 13 bases left between them. CDR3 sequence reads: CASSKEWGGNTIYF. DNA for the CDR3: TGTGCCAGCAGCAAGGAATGGGGCGGAAACACCATATATTTT.

The rearrangement uses TRBV4-2 and TRBJ2-7, with D perhaps matching TRBD2 (6 bases). Germline values: CDR1 LGHNA, CDR2 YNFKEQ. The germline V and J ends were trimmed by 4 bases and 6 bases, with 13 bases remaining between them. There are 13 residues in the CDR3. CDR3 protein: CASSPGWGGEQYF. The CDR3 DNA is TGTGCCAGCAGCCCAGGATGGGGAGGCGAGCAGTACTTC.

The chain couples TRBV27 to TRBJ2-7; 8 nucleotides agree with TRBD2. Germline-derived CDR1 and CDR2 are MNHEY and SMNVEV (reference sequence). This CDR3 is 14 amino acids long. V lost 2 bases and J lost 3; bases outside the gene matches: 3. Written as DNA, the CDR3 is TGTGCCAGCAGTTTACGGGAGGGAAACTACGAGCAGTACTTC. It is translated as CASSLREGNYEQYF.

This chain connects TRBV6-1 to TRBJ2-7; 12 bases align to TRBD2. The CDR3 totals 14 residues. Trimming at V came to 5 bases and at J to 4 bases, leaving 3 bases not matched to a gene. The germline V gene has CDR1 MNHNS and CDR2 SASEGT. CDR3 in DNA: TGTGCCAGCAGTAGGACTAGCGGGGAATACGAGCAGTACTTC. Protein product: CASSRTSGEYEQYF.

The rearrangement uses TRBV29-1 and TRBJ2-7, with 7 bases matching TRBD2. Trimming cost V 5 bases and J 2 bases; bases outside gene matches: 6. The CDR3 is made up of 13 amino acids. CDR1 and CDR2 (germline): SQVTM, ANQGSEA. The CDR3 DNA reads as TGCAGCGTTACCGGGACTACACCCTACGAGCAGTACTTC. Its protein is CSVTGTTPYEQYF.

The chain uses TRBV6-1 and TRBJ2-7; tentatively, D is TRBD1 or TRBD2 (5 bases each). Germline V gene data show CDR1 as MNHNS and CDR2 as SASEGT. V was clipped by 1 base and J by 6 bases, with 16 bases between them. The CDR3 has 15 amino acids. The CDR3 protein is CASSEGDPYLTEQYF. The CDR3 region has the DNA TGTGCCAGCAGTGAAGGGGACCCTTACCTAACCGAGCAGTACTTC.

This sequence joins TRBV28 and TRBJ2-1; 12 bases fit TRBD1. Germline values: CDR1 MDHEN, CDR2 SYDVKM. The CDR3 sequence is 16 residues long. V shed 7 bases, J shed 6 bases, and the junction held 10 bases outside the gene matches. CDR3 protein: CASTIAGTGGLNEQFF. The CDR3 DNA is TGTGCCAGCACCATCGCCGGGACAGGGGGCCTCAATGAGCAGTTCTTC.

The rearrangement uses TRBV4-2 and TRBJ2-3, with 12 bases that match TRBD2. With V trimmed by 2 bases and J by 4 bases, 7 bases remained unmatched. CDR3 size: 17 residues. In germline, CDR1 is LGHNA, CDR2 YNFKEQ. CDR3 sequence: CASSQQLAGGPADTQYF. In DNA form, the CDR3 reads TGTGCCAGCAGCCAACAACTAGCGGGAGGCCCCGCAGATACGCAGTATTTT.

This clone occurred once. The gene calls are TRBV7-9 and TRBJ2-6; possibly TRBD1 for D (6 bases). With 7 bases removed from V and 0 bases from J, the gap between germline ends came to 10 bases. This CDR3 is 15 amino acids long. From germline, CDR1 is SEHNR and CDR2 FQNEAQ (reference sequence). This CDR3 reads CASIPQGSGANVLTF. In DNA, the CDR3 is TGTGCCAGCATCCCACAGGGCTCTGGGGCCAACGTCCTGACTTTC.

The V gene is TRBV6-5, the J gene TRBJ2-1; 10 bases are shared with TRBD2. From germline, CDR1 is MNHEY and CDR2 SVGAGI. This CDR3 contains 16 residues. Trimming at V came to 0 bases and at J to 3 bases, leaving 2 bases not matched to a gene. The CDR3 loop is CASSYSSSGGYNEQFF. CDR3 bases: TGTGCCAGCAGTTACTCGTCTAGCGGGGGCTACAATGAGCAGTTCTTC.

This chain connects TRBV27 to TRBJ1-1; 8 bases fit TRBD1. Germline V gives CDR1 MNHEY, CDR2 SMNVEV (reference sequence). After removal of 5 bases from V and 5 bases from J, the junction contained 7 bases not matched to a gene. The CDR3 length is 14 residues. CDR3 sequence: CASSALRTGTEAFF. For the CDR3, the DNA is TGTGCCAGCAGTGCCCTTCGGACAGGGACTGAAGCTTTCTTT.

V usage is TRBV10-2 and J usage is TRBJ1-3, with D unresolved. CDR1 is WSHSY, CDR2 SAAADI, per germline. The CDR3 is 14 residues long. V was clipped by 1 base and J by 0 bases, with 4 bases between them. The CDR3 spells CASSEYSSGNTIYF. DNA of the CDR3: TGCGCCAGCAGTGAGTACAGCTCTGGAAACACCATATATTTT.

This clone was observed once. CDR3 in DNA: TGCAGCGTTGATGGGGCCCCTGCAGGTAATGAGCAGTTCTTC. It codes for CSVDGAPAGNEQFF. V is TRBV29-1 and J is TRBJ2-1, with D possibly TRBD1 on 5 matching bases. The CDR3 is 14 amino acids. The germline V gene has CDR1 SQVTM and CDR2 ANQGSEA. Trimming stripped 3 bases from V and 7 bases from J, with 16 bases between.

The chain uses TRBV6-6 and TRBJ2-7; maybe TRBD2 (6 bases). Germline V gene sequence: CDR1 MNHNY, CDR2 SVGAGI (reference sequence). This CDR3 is 15 amino acids long. The V end lost 5 bases, the J end lost 2 bases, and 16 bases lay between the germline ends. The CDR3 is CASSREGGSPYEQYF. The CDR3 nucleotides read TGTGCCAGCAGTCGAGAGGGAGGAAGTCCCTACGAGCAGTACTTC.

This clone was picked up one time. The CDR3 protein is CASSSAGIYGYTF. The CDR3 DNA reads TGTGCCAGCAGCTCAGCAGGGATCTATGGCTACACCTTC. The V and J genes are TRBV7-2 and TRBJ1-2; D is possibly TRBD1 (5 bases). The CDR3 runs 13 residues. Germline V CDR1 and CDR2: SGHTA, FQGNSA. Between the trimmed V and J ends, which lost 4 bases and 4 bases, there was a span of 10 bases.

The chain uses TRBV27 and TRBJ2-7, with no clear D. The germline V and J ends were trimmed by 5 bases and 3 bases, with 17 bases remaining between them. CDR3 length: 15 amino acids. Germline V gene data show CDR1 as MNHEY and CDR2 as SMNVEV (reference sequence). The chain's CDR3 is CASSGRTTNFYEQYF. In nucleotides, the CDR3 is TGTGCCAGCAGTGGCCGGACCACCAATTTCTACGAGCAGTACTTC.

The chain carries TRBV28 and TRBJ2-7; D may be TRBD1 (6 bases). V lost 4 bases, J lost 6 bases, and 10 bases lay in between. The CDR3 has 12 amino acids. Germline V gene data show CDR1 as MDHEN and CDR2 as SYDVKM. CDR3 sequence (DNA): TGTGCCAGCAGTTCTAACAGGGTCGAGCAGTACTTC. Its protein product is CASSSNRVEQYF. The full variable domain, rest sourced from reference TRBV28 and TRBJ2-7, is DVKVTQSSRYLVKRTGEKVFLECVQDMDHENMFWYRQDPGLGLRLIYFSYDVKMKEKGDIPEGYSVSREKKERFSLILESASTNQTSMYLCASSSNRVEQYFGPGTRLTVT.

This chain joins TRBV10-3 and TRBJ2-3; D is possibly TRBD1 (6 bases). With 7 bases removed from V and 6 bases from J, the gap between germline ends came to 14 bases. From germline, CDR1 is ENHRY and CDR2 SYGVKD. The CDR3 spans 13 residues. CDR3 nucleotide sequence: TGTGCCATCACCGGAACAGGGTTCGATACGCAGTATTTT. Translated: CAITGTGFDTQYF.

V and J are TRBV6-1 and TRBJ2-2, with 11 bases lining up with TRBD2. This CDR3 comprises 15 residues. Trimming took 7 bases from V and 6 from J; bases not matched to a gene: 7. CDR1 and CDR2 from the germline V gene are MNHNS and SASEGT. The CDR3 protein is CASTKLAGAPGELFF. In DNA form, the CDR3 reads TGTGCCAGCACCAAACTAGCGGGAGCGCCCGGGGAGCTGTTTTTT.

This clone was counted once. V is TRBV5-8 and J is TRBJ1-4, with D hard to call. Deletions cut 3 bases from V and 5 bases from J, with 8 bases between. CDR1 is SGHTS and CDR2 is YDEGEE in the germline V gene. The CDR3 contains 13 residues. This CDR3 reads CASSSTANEKLFF. In DNA, the CDR3 is TGTGCCAGCAGCTCCACAGCGAATGAAAAACTGTTTTTT.

V and J are TRBV4-3 and TRBJ1-5; D is undetermined. With 0 bases removed from V and 5 bases from J, the gap between germline ends came to 11 bases. Germline CDR1 LGHNA, CDR2 YSLEER. The CDR3 totals 15 residues. CDR3 in DNA: TGCGCCAGCAGCCAAGAACCCGGAAGCCATCAGCCCCAGCATTTT. This sequence encodes CASSQEPGSHQPQHF.

The chain joins TRBV7-9 to TRBJ2-1; the match to TRBD1 covers 10 bases. Germline loops: CDR1 SEHNR, CDR2 FQNEAQ (reference sequence). The trim removed 1 base at V and 6 bases at J, leaving 3 bases unmatched. The CDR3 totals 15 residues. CDR3 nucleotide sequence: TGTGCCAGCAGCTTAGGGACAGGGGGGGCCAATGAGCAGTTCTTC. Translation gives CASSLGTGGANEQFF.

The chain carries TRBV10-2 and TRBJ2-7; D is perhaps TRBD2 (5 bases). CDR3 length equals 11 residues. Trimming stripped 10 bases from V and 1 base from J, with 8 bases between. Looked up from germline, CDR1 is WSHSY and CDR2 is SAAADI. CDR3 loop: CATLGSYEQYF. The CDR3 DNA reads as TGCGCCACACTAGGGTCCTACGAGCAGTACTTC.